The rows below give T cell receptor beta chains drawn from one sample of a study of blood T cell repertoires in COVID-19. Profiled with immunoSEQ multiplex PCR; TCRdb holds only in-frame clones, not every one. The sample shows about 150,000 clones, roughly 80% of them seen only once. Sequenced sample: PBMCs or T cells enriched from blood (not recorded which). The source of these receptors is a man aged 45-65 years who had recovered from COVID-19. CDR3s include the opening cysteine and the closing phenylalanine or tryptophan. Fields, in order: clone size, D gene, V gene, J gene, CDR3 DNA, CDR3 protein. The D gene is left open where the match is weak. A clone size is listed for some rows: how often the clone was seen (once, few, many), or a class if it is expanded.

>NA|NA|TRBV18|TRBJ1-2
TGTGCCAGCTCGGACGGGACACCGAGGGGCTATGGCTACACCTTC
CASSDGTPRGYGYTF
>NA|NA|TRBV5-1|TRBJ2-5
TGCGCCAGCAGCAAGGGACTTCAAGAGACCCAGTACTTC
CASSKGLQETQYF
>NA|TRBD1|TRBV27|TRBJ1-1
TGTGCCAGCAGTTTGTCGGGGACAGGGAATAACAAGGACACTGAAGCTTTCTTT
CASSLSGTGNNKDTEAFF
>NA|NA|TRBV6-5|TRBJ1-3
TGTGCCAGCAGTTTTACGGGAGCCGGGGGTGGAAACACCATATATTTT
CASSFTGAGGGNTIYF
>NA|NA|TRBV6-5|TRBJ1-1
TGTGCCAGCACCCCACGGGGTGAGGCTGAAGCTTTCTTT
CASTPRGEAEAFF
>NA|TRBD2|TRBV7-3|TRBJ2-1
TGTGCCAGCAGCACTTACCGGGGGGGAAAAAATGAGCAGTTCTTC
CASSTYRGGKNEQFF
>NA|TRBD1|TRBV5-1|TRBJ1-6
TGCGCCAGCAGCCTTAGGACAGGTAGTAATTCACCCCTCCACTTT
CASSLRTGSNSPLHF
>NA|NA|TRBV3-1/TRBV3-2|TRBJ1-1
TGTGCCAGCTCCAGGGATACTGAAGCTTTCTTT
CASSRDTEAFF
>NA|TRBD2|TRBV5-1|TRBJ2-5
TGCGCCAGCAGCTTGGGCCCAGCGGGGTTACAAGAGACCCAGTACTTC
CASSLGPAGLQETQYF
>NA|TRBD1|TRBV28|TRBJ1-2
TGTGCCAGCGCAAAACAGGGGGTTTACTATGGCTACACCTTC
CASAKQGVYYGYTF
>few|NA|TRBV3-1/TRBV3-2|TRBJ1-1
TGTGCCAGCAGCCAATTTCGCCAGGGGTGGAAGACTGAAGCTTTCTTT
CASSQFRQGWKTEAFF